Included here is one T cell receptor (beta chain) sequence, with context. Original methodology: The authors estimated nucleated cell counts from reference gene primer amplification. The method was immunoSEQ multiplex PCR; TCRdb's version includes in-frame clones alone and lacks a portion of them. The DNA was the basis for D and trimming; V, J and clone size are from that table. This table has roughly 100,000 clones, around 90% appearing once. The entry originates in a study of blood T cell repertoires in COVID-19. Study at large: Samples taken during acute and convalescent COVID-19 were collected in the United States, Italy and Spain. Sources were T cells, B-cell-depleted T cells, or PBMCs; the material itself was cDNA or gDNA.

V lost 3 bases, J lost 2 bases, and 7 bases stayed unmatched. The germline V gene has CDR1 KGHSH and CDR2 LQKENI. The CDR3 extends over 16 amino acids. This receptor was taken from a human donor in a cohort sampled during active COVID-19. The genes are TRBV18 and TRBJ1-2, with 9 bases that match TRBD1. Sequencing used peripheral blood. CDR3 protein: CASSPGTGILNYGYTF. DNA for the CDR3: TGTGCCAGCTCACCGGGGACAGGGATTTTGAACTATGGCTACACCTTC.